A selection of T cell receptor beta chains follows, all from one sample in a study of shared clonotypes between healthy human individuals. Produced via immunoSEQ multiplex PCR; TCRdb's table is partial and in-frame only. Of approximately 530,000 clones listed, approximately 94% are singletons. Source material: naive CD4+ T cells sorted from blood. These receptors were collected from a woman younger than 45 in good health. CDR3s include the opening cysteine and the closing phenylalanine or tryptophan. D genes are given only for firm matches. Clone size is not always given. Where it is, it says once, few, many or a class for expanded clones.

J gene	D gene	clone size	CDR3 length	V gene	CDR3 protein	CDR3 DNA
TRBJ2-7	-	-	16	TRBV28	CASSTTGTQLSYEQYF	TGTGCCAGCAGTACCACCGGGACTCAACTATCCTACGAGCAGTACTTC
TRBJ2-3	-	-	15	TRBV7-9	CASSPHWGTTDTQYF	TGTGCCAGCAGTCCCCACTGGGGCACCACAGATACGCAGTATTTT
TRBJ2-4	TRBD2	-	17	TRBV7-9	CASSFPPILAGVNIQYF	TGTGCCAGCAGCTTCCCCCCCATTCTAGCGGGAGTAAACATTCAGTACTTC
TRBJ2-7	-	-	15	TRBV18	CASSPPSRVGYEQYF	TGTGCCAGCTCACCACCCAGCAGGGTGGGCTACGAGCAGTACTTC
TRBJ2-5	-	-	15	TRBV15	CATSRPPGNQETQYF	TGTGCCACCAGCAGACCCCCGGGAAACCAAGAGACCCAGTACTTC
TRBJ2-4	-	-	15	TRBV4-1	CASSQEIYKTTTQYF	TGCGCCAGCAGCCAAGAGATATATAAGACAACTACACAGTACTTC
TRBJ1-2	TRBD1	-	17	TRBV5-6	CASSLGQGYIANYGYTF	TGTGCCAGCAGCTTAGGACAGGGTTATATAGCTAACTATGGCTACACCTTC
TRBJ2-3	TRBD2	-	15	TRBV5-1	CASSDIAGGTDTQYF	TGCGCCAGCAGCGACATAGCGGGAGGCACAGATACGCAGTATTTT
TRBJ2-2	-	-	12	TRBV28	CASSFVSGELFF	TGTGCCAGCAGTTTTGTTTCCGGGGAGCTGTTTTTT
TRBJ1-2	TRBD1	once	15	TRBV28	CASSSQGAGKYGYTF	TGTGCCAGCAGTTCCCAGGGGGCAGGCAAATATGGCTACACCTTC
TRBJ2-1	-	-	13	TRBV11-1	CASSLNRNNEQFF	TGTGCCAGCAGCTTAAACAGAAACAATGAGCAGTTCTTC
TRBJ2-1	TRBD2	-	16	TRBV7-9	CASSPEASGRRGEQFF	TGTGCCAGCAGCCCCGAGGCTAGCGGGAGACGCGGTGAGCAGTTCTTC
TRBJ1-4	-	-	16	TRBV6-5	CASSSDNGGILEKLFF	TGTGCCAGCAGTTCCGACAATGGAGGTATCCTGGAAAAACTGTTTTTT
TRBJ2-1	-	-	15	TRBV6-1	CASSEQSYSYNEQFF	TGTGCCAGCAGTGAACAGAGCTACTCCTACAATGAGCAGTTCTTC
TRBJ2-7	-	once	16	TRBV5-1	CASSLNNPGPFYEQYF	TGCGCCAGCAGCTTGAATAATCCGGGACCTTTCTACGAGCAGTACTTC
TRBJ1-3	-	-	15	TRBV28	CASSLVQNSGNTIYF	TGTGCCAGCAGTTTGGTACAAAACTCTGGAAACACCATATATTTT
TRBJ1-4	-	-	18	TRBV15	CATSRAPQAFATNEKLFF	TGTGCCACCAGCAGAGCCCCCCAGGCCTTTGCAACTAATGAAAAACTGTTTTTT
TRBJ2-1	-	-	14	TRBV19	CAITPATGDNEQFF	TGTGCCATTACTCCAGCGACAGGTGACAATGAGCAGTTCTTC
TRBJ1-6	TRBD1	-	15	TRBV28	CASTGGQGDNSPLHF	TGTGCCAGCACCGGGGGACAGGGGGATAATTCACCCCTCCACTTT
TRBJ1-4	TRBD1	-	15	TRBV5-4	CASSGTGATNEKLFF	TGTGCCAGCAGCGGGACAGGGGCCACTAATGAAAAACTGTTTTTT
TRBJ1-1	-	-	10	TRBV28	CASSSTEAFF	TGTGCCAGCAGTTCTACCGAAGCTTTCTTT
TRBJ1-2	TRBD1	-	15	TRBV27	CASSLLGQGHYGYTF	TGTGCCAGCAGTTTATTGGGACAGGGTCACTATGGCTACACCTTC
TRBJ2-1	TRBD2	-	18	TRBV5-1	CASSLLSSGSRLGNEQFF	TGCGCCAGCAGCTTGTTATCTAGCGGGAGTAGGTTGGGGAATGAGCAGTTCTTC
TRBJ1-5	-	few	15	TRBV5-1	CASSLRGDSNQPQHF	TGCGCCAGCAGCTTGAGAGGGGACAGCAATCAGCCCCAGCATTTT
TRBJ2-7	-	-	15	TRBV5-1	CASSKADRPSYEQYF	TGCGCCAGCAGCAAGGCCGACCGACCAAGCTACGAGCAGTACTTC
TRBJ2-7	-	-	16	TRBV7-9	CASSLAMGRSSYEQYF	TGTGCCAGCAGCTTAGCGATGGGACGGAGTTCCTACGAGCAGTACTTC
TRBJ2-3	TRBD1	-	16	TRBV29-1	CSVDTPGTGLTDTQYF	TGCAGCGTTGATACCCCCGGGACAGGATTAACAGATACGCAGTATTTT
TRBJ2-3	TRBD2	-	14	TRBV2	CASKSGLAADTQYF	TGTGCCAGCAAGTCCGGACTAGCGGCAGATACGCAGTATTTT
TRBJ2-7	-	-	15	TRBV28	CASSLSQGWSWEQYF	TGTGCCAGCAGTCTCTCCCAGGGTTGGTCGTGGGAGCAGTACTTC
TRBJ1-5	TRBD1	few	17	TRBV19	CASSLRDRGLSNQPQHF	TGTGCCAGTAGTTTGCGGGACAGGGGGTTAAGCAATCAGCCCCAGCATTTT
TRBJ1-1	-	few	13	TRBV4-1	CASSHGRTTEAFF	TGCGCCAGCAGCCATGGACGTACCACTGAAGCTTTCTTT
TRBJ2-1	TRBD2	-	12	TRBV27	CASIGAGESEFF	TGTGCCAGCATCGGAGCGGGGGAGTCGGAGTTCTTC
TRBJ1-2	TRBD1	-	13	TRBV28	CATLTGAPYGYTF	TGTGCCACCCTGACAGGGGCCCCCTATGGCTACACCTTC
TRBJ1-5	-	-	13	TRBV7-9	CASSLEGDQPQHF	TGTGCCAGCAGCTTAGAGGGTGATCAGCCCCAGCATTTT
TRBJ1-5	-	-	14	TRBV6-1	CASQTGPNDQPQHF	TGTGCCAGCCAAACAGGGCCTAACGATCAGCCCCAGCATTTT
TRBJ1-1	TRBD1	once	14	TRBV6-1	CASRGQDGETEAFF	TGTGCCAGCAGGGGACAGGATGGAGAAACTGAAGCTTTCTTT
TRBJ2-1	-	few	13	TRBV19	CASRWGSYNEQFF	TGTGCCAGTAGATGGGGGTCCTACAATGAGCAGTTCTTC
TRBJ1-5	TRBD1	-	13	TRBV19	CASRGTGAQPQHF	TGTGCCAGTAGAGGGACAGGGGCCCAGCCCCAGCATTTT
TRBJ1-5	-	-	14	TRBV28	CATAAGYSNQPQHF	TGTGCCACGGCGGCGGGGTACAGCAATCAGCCCCAGCATTTT
TRBJ1-2	TRBD1	-	15	TRBV6-5	CASSARDRVPGGYTF	TGTGCCAGCAGTGCCCGGGACAGGGTACCGGGTGGCTACACCTTC
TRBJ2-7	-	-	14	TRBV5-1	CASSLVPRAYEQYF	TGCGCCAGCAGCTTGGTCCCTCGGGCCTACGAGCAGTACTTC
TRBJ2-7	-	-	15	TRBV5-4	CASSLVLASSYEQYF	TGTGCCAGCAGCTTGGTCCTAGCGTCTAGCTACGAGCAGTACTTC
TRBJ1-5	-	-	14	TRBV11-2	CASSSGTANQPQHF	TGTGCCAGCAGCTCCGGGACCGCCAATCAGCCCCAGCATTTT
TRBJ2-5	-	-	14	TRBV28	CASSLWRIGETQYF	TGTGCCAGCAGTTTGTGGCGGATAGGGGAGACCCAGTACTTC
TRBJ2-7	TRBD1	-	15	TRBV5-1	CASSLVPGTEGEQYF	TGCGCCAGCAGCTTGGTACCCGGGACAGAGGGCGAGCAGTACTTC
TRBJ1-5	-	-	16	TRBV5-1	CASSLSGPANNQPQHF	TGCGCCAGCAGTCTGTCGGGACCCGCCAACAATCAGCCCCAGCATTTT